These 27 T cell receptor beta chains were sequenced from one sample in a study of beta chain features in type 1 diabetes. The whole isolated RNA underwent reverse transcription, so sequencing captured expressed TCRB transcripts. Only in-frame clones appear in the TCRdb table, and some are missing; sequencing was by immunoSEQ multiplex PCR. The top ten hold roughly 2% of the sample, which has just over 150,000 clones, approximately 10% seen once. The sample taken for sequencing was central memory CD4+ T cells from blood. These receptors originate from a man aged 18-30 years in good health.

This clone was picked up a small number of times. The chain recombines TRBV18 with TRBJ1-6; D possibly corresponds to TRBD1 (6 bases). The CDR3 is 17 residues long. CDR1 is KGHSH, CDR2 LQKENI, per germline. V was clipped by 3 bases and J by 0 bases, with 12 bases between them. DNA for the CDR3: TGTGCCAGCTCACCTGGAGGGGGGAGCTCCTATAATTCACCCCTCCACTTT. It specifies CASSPGGGSSYNSPLHF.

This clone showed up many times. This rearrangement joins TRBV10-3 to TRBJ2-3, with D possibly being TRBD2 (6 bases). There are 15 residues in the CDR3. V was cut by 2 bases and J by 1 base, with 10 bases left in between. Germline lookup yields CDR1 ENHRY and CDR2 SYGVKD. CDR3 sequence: CAISEIRERTDTQYF. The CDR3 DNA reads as TGTGCCATCAGTGAGATCCGGGAGCGCACAGATACGCAGTATTTT.

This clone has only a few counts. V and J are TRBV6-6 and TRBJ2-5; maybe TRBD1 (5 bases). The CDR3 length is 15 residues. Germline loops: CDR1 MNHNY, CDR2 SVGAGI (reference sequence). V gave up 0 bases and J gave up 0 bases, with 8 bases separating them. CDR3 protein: CASSYSKGNQETQYF. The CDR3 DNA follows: TGTGCCAGCAGTTACTCGAAGGGGAACCAAGAGACCCAGTACTTC.

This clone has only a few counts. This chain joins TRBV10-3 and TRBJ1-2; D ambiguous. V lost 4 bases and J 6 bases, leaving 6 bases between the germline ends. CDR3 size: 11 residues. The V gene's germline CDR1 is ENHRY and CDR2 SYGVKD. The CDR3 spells CAISVQDGYTF. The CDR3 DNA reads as TGTGCCATCAGTGTCCAGGATGGCTACACCTTC.

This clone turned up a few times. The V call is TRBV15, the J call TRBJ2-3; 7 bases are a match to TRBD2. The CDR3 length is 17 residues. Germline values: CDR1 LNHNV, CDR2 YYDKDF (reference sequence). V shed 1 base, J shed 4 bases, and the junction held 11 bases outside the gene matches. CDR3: CATSRGQRGLGPDTQYF. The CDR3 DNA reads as TGTGCCACCAGCAGAGGACAGCGGGGCTTGGGCCCAGATACGCAGTATTTT.

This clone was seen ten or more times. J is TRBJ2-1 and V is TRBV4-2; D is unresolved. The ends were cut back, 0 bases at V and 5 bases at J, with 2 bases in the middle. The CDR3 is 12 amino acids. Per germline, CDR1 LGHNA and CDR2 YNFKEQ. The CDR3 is CASSQEHNEQFF. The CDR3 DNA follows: TGTGCCAGCAGCCAAGAGCACAATGAGCAGTTCTTC.

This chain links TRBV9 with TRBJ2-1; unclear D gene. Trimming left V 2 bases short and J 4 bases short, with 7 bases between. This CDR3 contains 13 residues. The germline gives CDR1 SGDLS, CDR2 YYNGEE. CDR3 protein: CASSVERYNEQFF. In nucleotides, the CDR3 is TGTGCCAGCAGCGTCGAACGGTACAATGAGCAGTTCTTC.

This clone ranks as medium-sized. CDR3 sequence: CASSQLNIRTISYNEQFF. The CDR3, as DNA: TGTGCCAGCAGCCAACTCAACATCCGGACAATATCCTACAATGAGCAGTTCTTC. The chain uses TRBV14 and TRBJ2-1; weak D call: TRBD1 (5 bases). Germline V gene sequence: CDR1 SGHDN, CDR2 FVKESK. This CDR3 contains 18 residues. Trimming took off 2 bases at V and 1 base at J, with 18 bases between the two ends. Using reference TRBV14 and TRBJ2-1 for the parts outside the CDR3, the full variable domain is EAGVTQFPSHSVIEKGQTVTLRCDPISGHDNLYWYRRVMGKEIKFLLHFVKESKQDESGMPNNRFLAERTGGTYSTLKVQPAELEDSGVYFCASSQLNIRTISYNEQFFGPGTRLTVL.

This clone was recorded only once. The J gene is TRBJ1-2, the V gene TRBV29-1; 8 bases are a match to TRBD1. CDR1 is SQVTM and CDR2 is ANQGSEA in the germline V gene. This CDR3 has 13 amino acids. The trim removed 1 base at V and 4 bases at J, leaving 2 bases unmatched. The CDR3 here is CSVEVGQAYGYTF. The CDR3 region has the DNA TGCAGCGTTGAAGTGGGACAGGCCTATGGCTACACCTTC.

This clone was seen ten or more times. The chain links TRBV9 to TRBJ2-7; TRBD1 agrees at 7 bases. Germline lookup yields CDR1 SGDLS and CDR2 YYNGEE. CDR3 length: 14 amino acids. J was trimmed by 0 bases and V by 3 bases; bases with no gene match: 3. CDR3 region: CASSAQGISYEQYF. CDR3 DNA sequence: TGTGCCAGCAGCGCACAGGGGATCTCCTACGAGCAGTACTTC. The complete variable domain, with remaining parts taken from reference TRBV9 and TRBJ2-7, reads DSGVTQTPKHLITATGQRVTLRCSPRSGDLSVYWYQQSLDQGLQFLIQYYNGEERAKGNILERFSAQQFPDLHSELNLSSLELGDSALYFCASSAQGISYEQYFGPGTRLTVT.

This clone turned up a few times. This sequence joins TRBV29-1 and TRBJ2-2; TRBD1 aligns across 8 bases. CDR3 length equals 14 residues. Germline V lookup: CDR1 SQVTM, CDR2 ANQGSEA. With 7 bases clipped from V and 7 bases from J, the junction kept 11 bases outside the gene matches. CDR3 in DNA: TGCAGCGCCGACCCGGACAGGGCCGGCGGGGAGCTGTTTTTT. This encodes CSADPDRAGGELFF.

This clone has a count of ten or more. In nucleotides, the CDR3 is TGTGCCAGCAGTTTACGGCGGGAGCTGAGCGAGCAGTACTTC. This sequence encodes CASSLRRELSEQYF. The rearrangement uses TRBV27 and TRBJ2-7, with 7 bases identical to TRBD2. The CDR3 is 14 residues long. The V segment lost 2 bases and the J segment 6 bases; nucleotides outside the gene matches: 7. Germline-derived CDR1 and CDR2 are MNHEY and SMNVEV (reference sequence).

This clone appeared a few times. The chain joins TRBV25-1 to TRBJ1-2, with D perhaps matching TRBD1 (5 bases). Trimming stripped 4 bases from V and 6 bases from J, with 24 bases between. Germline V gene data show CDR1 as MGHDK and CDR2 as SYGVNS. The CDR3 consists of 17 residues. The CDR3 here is CASSGPGLGDYFNGYTF. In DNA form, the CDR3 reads TGTGCCAGCAGTGGACCGGGACTCGGAGACTATTTCAATGGCTACACCTTC.

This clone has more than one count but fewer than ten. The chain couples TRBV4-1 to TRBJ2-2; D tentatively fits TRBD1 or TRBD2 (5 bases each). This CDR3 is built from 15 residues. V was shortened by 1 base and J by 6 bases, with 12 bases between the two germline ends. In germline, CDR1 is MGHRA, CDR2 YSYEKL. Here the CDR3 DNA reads TGCGCCAGCAGCCAAGCCCCCGGGGCTCCCGGGGAGCTGTTTTTT. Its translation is CASSQAPGAPGELFF.

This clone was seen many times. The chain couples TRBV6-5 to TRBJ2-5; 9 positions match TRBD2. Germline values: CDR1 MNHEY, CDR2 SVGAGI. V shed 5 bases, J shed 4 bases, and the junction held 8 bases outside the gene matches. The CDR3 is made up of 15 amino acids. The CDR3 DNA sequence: TGTGCCAGCAGTATACTGGGACTAGCAGGAGAGACCCAGTACTTC. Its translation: CASSILGLAGETQYF.

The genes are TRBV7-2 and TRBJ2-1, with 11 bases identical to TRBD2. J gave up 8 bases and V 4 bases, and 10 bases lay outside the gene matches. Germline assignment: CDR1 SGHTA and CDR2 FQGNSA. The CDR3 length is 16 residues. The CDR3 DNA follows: TGTGCCAGCAGCTCAGATAGCGGGAGGGCCAACCATGAGCAGTTCTTC. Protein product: CASSSDSGRANHEQFF.

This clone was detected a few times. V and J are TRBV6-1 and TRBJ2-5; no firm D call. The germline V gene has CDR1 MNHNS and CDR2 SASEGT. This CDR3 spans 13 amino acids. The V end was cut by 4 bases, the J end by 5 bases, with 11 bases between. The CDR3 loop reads CASSGHERETQYF. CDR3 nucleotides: TGTGCCAGCAGTGGGCACGAGAGGGAGACCCAGTACTTC.

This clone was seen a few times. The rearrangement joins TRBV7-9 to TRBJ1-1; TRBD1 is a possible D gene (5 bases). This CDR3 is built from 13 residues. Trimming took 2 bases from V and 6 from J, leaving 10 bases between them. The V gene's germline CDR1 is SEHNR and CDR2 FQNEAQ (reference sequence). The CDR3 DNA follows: TGTGCCAGCAGCTTACAGGGTGTGGCTGAAGCTTTCTTT. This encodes CASSLQGVAEAFF.

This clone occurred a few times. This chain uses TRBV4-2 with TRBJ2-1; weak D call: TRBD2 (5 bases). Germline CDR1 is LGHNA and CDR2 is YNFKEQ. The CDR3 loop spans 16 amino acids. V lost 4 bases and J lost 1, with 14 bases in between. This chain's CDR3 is CASSPGRDWSYNEQFF. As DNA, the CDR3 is TGTGCCAGCAGCCCGGGGAGAGACTGGTCCTACAATGAGCAGTTCTTC.

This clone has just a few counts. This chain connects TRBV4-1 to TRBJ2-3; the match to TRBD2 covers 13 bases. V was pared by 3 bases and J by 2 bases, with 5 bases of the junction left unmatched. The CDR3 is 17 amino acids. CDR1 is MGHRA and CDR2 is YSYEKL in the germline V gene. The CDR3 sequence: CASSHGGTSGNTDTQYF. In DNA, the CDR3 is TGCGCCAGCAGCCACGGGGGGACTAGCGGGAACACAGATACGCAGTATTTT.

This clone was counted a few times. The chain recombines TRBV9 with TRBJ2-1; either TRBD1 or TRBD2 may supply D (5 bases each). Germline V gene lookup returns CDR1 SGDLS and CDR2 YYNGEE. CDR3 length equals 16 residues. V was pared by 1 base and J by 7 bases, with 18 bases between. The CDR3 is CASSVNGGGLQNEQFF. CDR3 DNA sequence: TGTGCCAGCAGCGTAAATGGTGGGGGATTACAGAATGAGCAGTTCTTC.

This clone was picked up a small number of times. The CDR3 nucleotides read TGTGCCAGCAGCCAGGGGTACCACAATGAGCAGTTCTTC. Translation: CASSQGYHNEQFF. The chain couples TRBV5-4 to TRBJ2-1, with D perhaps TRBD1 (6 bases). This CDR3 comprises 13 residues. The V gene lost 4 bases and the J gene lost 5 bases, with 10 bases spanning the gap. Germline V lookup: CDR1 SGHNT, CDR2 YYREEE (reference sequence).

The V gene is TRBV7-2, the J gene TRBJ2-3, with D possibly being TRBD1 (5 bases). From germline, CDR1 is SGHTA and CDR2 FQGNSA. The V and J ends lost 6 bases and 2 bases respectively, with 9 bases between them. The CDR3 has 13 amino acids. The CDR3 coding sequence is TGTGCCAGCAGGACAGTGAACACAGATACGCAGTATTTT. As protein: CASRTVNTDTQYF.

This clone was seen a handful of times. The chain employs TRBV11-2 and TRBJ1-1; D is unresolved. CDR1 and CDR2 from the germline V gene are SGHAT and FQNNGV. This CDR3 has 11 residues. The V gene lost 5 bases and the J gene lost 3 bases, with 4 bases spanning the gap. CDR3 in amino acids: CASSPHTEAFF. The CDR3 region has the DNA TGTGCCAGCAGCCCTCACACTGAAGCTTTCTTT.

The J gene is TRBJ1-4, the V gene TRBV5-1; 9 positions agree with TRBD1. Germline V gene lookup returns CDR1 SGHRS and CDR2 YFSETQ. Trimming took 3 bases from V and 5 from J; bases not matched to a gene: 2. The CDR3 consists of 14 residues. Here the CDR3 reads CASSSGTGNEKLFF. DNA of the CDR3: TGCGCCAGCAGCTCCGGGACAGGGAATGAAAAACTGTTTTTT.

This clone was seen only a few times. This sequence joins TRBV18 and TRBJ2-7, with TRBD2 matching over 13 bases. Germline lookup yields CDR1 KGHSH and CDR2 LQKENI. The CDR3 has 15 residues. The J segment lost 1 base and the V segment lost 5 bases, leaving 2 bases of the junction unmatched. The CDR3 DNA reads TGTGCCAGCTCAACTAGCGGGGGGGTTTCCTACGAGCAGTACTTC. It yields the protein CASSTSGGVSYEQYF.

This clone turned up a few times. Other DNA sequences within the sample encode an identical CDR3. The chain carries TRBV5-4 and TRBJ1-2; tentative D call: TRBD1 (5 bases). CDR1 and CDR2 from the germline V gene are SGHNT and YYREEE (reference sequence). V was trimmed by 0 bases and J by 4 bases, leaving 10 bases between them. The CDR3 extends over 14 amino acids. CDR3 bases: TGTGCCAGCAGCTTGGAGGGGCAGATCTATGGCTACACCTTC. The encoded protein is CASSLEGQIYGYTF.